The 4 T cell receptor beta chains reported below all come from one sample, sequenced in a study of T cells after yellow fever vaccination. One entry per CDR3 protein results from TCRdb running MiXCR on the 5' RACE reads. The sample records about 350,000 distinct CDR3 sequences, roughly 7.5% being singletons. The sample in question was PBMCs, obtained 35 to 50 days after the first yellow fever vaccination. Every receptor here comes from a man between 18 and 29 years old who received the YFV17D yellow fever vaccine.

The gene calls are TRBV24-1 and TRBJ2-1, with no clear D. This CDR3 is built from 14 residues. V dropped 0 bases and J dropped 7 bases, with 9 bases sitting between them. Germline lookup yields CDR1 KGHDR and CDR2 SFDVKD. The CDR3 coding sequence is TGTGCCACCAGTGATTTGTCTAGTCTGAATGAGCAGTTCTTC. Translating gives CATSDLSSLNEQFF.

This clonotype has only a few counts. The rearrangement joins TRBV13 to TRBJ2-7; TRBD2 is a possible D gene (7 bases). V was trimmed by 5 bases and J by 4 bases, leaving 15 bases between them. Per germline, CDR1 PRHDT and CDR2 FYEKMQ (reference sequence). The CDR3 consists of 14 residues. The CDR3 DNA is TGTGCCAGCAGCCCGAGGGGGGGGCGGTACGAGCAGTACTTC. Amino acid sequence: CASSPRGGRYEQYF.

This clonotype occurred a few times. V usage is TRBV7-2 and J usage is TRBJ1-4; 9 bases agree with TRBD1. Germline assignment: CDR1 SGHTA and CDR2 FQGNSA. The CDR3 loop spans 15 amino acids. V trimming: 1 base; J trimming: 10 bases; junction bases outside the gene matches: 7. The CDR3 DNA reads as TGTGCCAGCAGCTTAGTAACGGGACAGGGAGCAAAACTGTTTTTT. Translation gives CASSLVTGQGAKLFF.

This clonotype was detected only once. The DNA for the CDR3 is TGCAGCGCCGCCGGGGGGGGGGAACTGTTTTTT. Amino acids: CSAAGGGELFF. V is TRBV29-1 and J is TRBJ1-4, with D maybe TRBD1 (5 bases). Trimming left V 7 bases short and J 12 bases short, with 15 bases between. Germline CDR1 and CDR2: SQVTM and ANQGSEA. The CDR3 is made up of 11 amino acids. Supplemented by reference TRBV29-1 and TRBJ1-4, the full variable domain reads SAVISQKPSRDICQRGTSLTIQCQVDSQVTMMFWYRQQPGQSLTLIATANQGSEATYESGFVIDKFPISRPNLTFSTLTVSNMSPEDSSIYLCSAAGGGELFFGSGTQLSVL.